This T cell receptor (beta chain) originates from a study of T cell responses to AZD1222 COVID-19 vaccine (TCRdb year 2021). Context from the whole study: AZD1222 recipients given second doses at about 4 weeks or at about 12 weeks were pooled, since spike-specific TCR depth and breadth were not found to differ between the two schedules. A total of about 230 trial participants underwent TCR sequencing, of whom 207 received two doses of AZD1222 and 26 received two doses of the MenACWY control vaccine. Enrollment into the trials was organized by age into subgroups of 18-55, 56-69 and 70-plus years, and those subgroups contained roughly 150, 30 and 60 TCR-sequenced participants, respectively. Findings and caveats that apply to the study as a whole: After two AZD1222 doses, both the breadth and the depth of spike-specific TCRs were significantly higher than at day 0 and than in MenACWY recipients. Because no samples from the day 14 peak response were available, repertoires could be characterized only after the peak T cell response. Participants were mostly white British, with more females than males. The authors suggested clonal diversity may have been underestimated. Conclusions about previously exposed vaccinees were limited because only five to seven AZD1222 recipients were SARS-CoV-2 seropositive at baseline. In the small 56-69-year group, the increase in depth fell short of significance, most likely because of low power. Nearly half of unique spike-specific TCRs reportedly recognized epitopes outside regions mutated in the B.1.351 and B.1.1.7 variants. The whole spike protein was spanned by vaccine-associated CD4 TCRs, and dominant responses were seen in regions 160-218 and 743-854.

The CDR3 regions of human TCRbeta chains were subjected to immunosequencing. Turning to the authors' computational methods: TCRs in the repertoires were compared against a reference library of SARS-CoV-2-specific TCRs that had been generated with the MIRA antigen-specificity platform. Breadth meant the fraction of unique TCRs that were SARS-CoV-2-associated, whereas depth meant the fraction of total T cells that were SARS-CoV-2-associated. Using the MIRA data, every spike-specific TCR was mapped to the spike region that the TCR reacted to and assigned to either a CD4 or a CD8 class. Log10-transformed breadth and depth values were compared by one-way ANOVA with Sidak's multiple comparisons tests. In its TCRdb copy, this immuneACCESS table keeps in-frame sequences only and misses some clones. Where compared with another copy, unresolved V genes explain less than half of these, and the others have no known cause. Clone size and the V and J calls come from that table; the DNA yielded D and trimming. Recorded for this sample are about 94,000 clones; approximately 91% of them occurred a single time. In total, the top ten clones hold about 14% of the sample.

The label giving this sample's time point can be read as: baseline before first vaccination. Samples from vaccinated people were obtained from the UK trials COV001 and COV002, which included a single-blind randomized controlled phase 2/3 trial of AZD1222 (ChAdOx1 nCoV-19) in healthy adults. For TCRbeta chain sequencing, PBMC samples from trial participants were taken at day 0 and at day 28 after the second dose. The germline V gene gives CDR1 as SNHLY and CDR2 as FYNNEI. V is reduced by 2 bases and J by 3 bases, leaving a spacing of 13 bases between them. Spanning cysteine to phenylalanine, the CDR3 consists of 15 amino acids. The retained sequence is limited to the CDR3, 45 bases, with the frame set at the first base. Details on this clone: Its antigen remains undetermined. Per-nucleotide qualities are absent, and no much larger clonotype sits a single base away.

Recombination connected TRBV2 to TRBJ1-1, with TRBD1 tentatively as D gene (5 bases match). The input for sequencing was peripheral blood, taken on day 0 of AZD1222 vaccination. This TCR was recovered from an adult in good health. The DNA sequence follows: TGTGCCAGCAGTGAATTGGGGGTTGGGGACACTGAAGCTTTCTTT. This translates into CASSELGVGDTEAFF. The reference TRBV2 and TRBJ1-1 proteins fill in what lies around the CDR3, so the full variable domain reads EPEVTQTPSHQVTQMGQEVILRCVPISNHLYFYWYRQILGQKVEFLVSFYNNEISEKSEIFDDQFSVERPDGSNFTLKIRSTKLEDSAMYFCASSELGVGDTEAFFGQGTRLTVV.